These T cell receptor beta chains were read from a single sample in a study of identifying expanded T cells in peripheral blood. Assay used: immunoSEQ multiplex PCR; TCRdb lists only in-frame clones, some missing. The sample includes 120,000 or so clones, over 65% of them seen just once. Specimen: blood. The receptors derive from a person aged 18-70 years in good health. The CDR3 runs from the conserved cysteine through the conserved F or W. The D gene is left open where the match is weak. Where a row states a size, it is once, few, many or the class of an expanded clone; other rows omit it.

v_gene,abundance,d_gene,j_gene,CDR3nt,CDR3aa
TRBV11-1,-,TRBD1,TRBJ1-2,TGTGCCAGCAGCGCGGACAGGGGGCTGTATGGCTACACCTTC,CASSADRGLYGYTF
TRBV6-5,few,TRBD1,TRBJ1-2,TGTGCCAGCTACAGGGGACAGTATGGCTACACCTTC,CASYRGQYGYTF
TRBV7-2,-,TRBD1,TRBJ1-1,TGTGCCAGCAGCTTAGTCGGTGGACAGGGGGCAAAGACTGAAGCTTTCTTT,CASSLVGGQGAKTEAFF
TRBV5-4,-,-,TRBJ1-3,TGTGCCAGCAGCTTAGCGGGGAGGGGAAACACCATATATTTT,CASSLAGRGNTIYF
TRBV6-5,-,-,TRBJ1-2,TGTGCCAGCAGTTACTCGATACCGGGAAATGGCTACACCTTC,CASSYSIPGNGYTF
TRBV6-5,-,TRBD1,TRBJ1-5,TGTGCCAGCAGTTACGGGACAGGGTTCGGCAATCAGCCCCAGCATTTT,CASSYGTGFGNQPQHF
TRBV19,-,TRBD1,TRBJ2-1,TGTGCCAGTAGTTTTCCGGGACAGTACAATGAGCAGTTCTTC,CASSFPGQYNEQFF
TRBV7-2,-,TRBD1,TRBJ1-2,TGTGCCAGCAGCTTAGGTATTGGACAGGCAGGCTACACCTTC,CASSLGIGQAGYTF
TRBV5-8,-,-,TRBJ1-2,TGTGCCAGCAGCTCCGGACGGACCTATGGCTACACCTTC,CASSSGRTYGYTF
TRBV5-6,-,-,TRBJ1-5,TGTGCCAGCAGCTTCTTCGGGGGGAGCAATCAGCCCCAGCATTTT,CASSFFGGSNQPQHF